Sequencing of this T cell receptor beta chain was carried out in a study of blood T cell repertoires in COVID-19 (dated by TCRdb to between 2020 and 2021). At the level of the whole study: The collaborator samples originated in the United States, Italy and Spain and spanned the acute and convalescent phases of COVID-19. The repertoires were made available in a free public database intended to serve as a resource for research on the immune response to SARS-CoV-2. Samples came from the ongoing ImmuneRACE study (first 160 participants) plus 1,254 subjects from 6 global collaborators. Nearly every sample came with metadata listing a de-identified subject ID, COVID-19 status, age in years and sex. Where HLA class I and class II types were available, the types were taken from metadata supplied by the sample provider, not from assay-based typing. The prospective study material was composed of cDNA or gDNA derived from T cells, B-cell-depleted T cells, or PBMCs. Deeply sampled blood TCRbeta repertoires from subjects exposed to, actively infected with, or recovered from COVID-19 were included in the dataset. Findings and caveats that apply to the study as a whole: The quantity of clinical and demographic metadata differed by source and by participant and was supplied without curation.

The collaborating institutions used their own protocols to collect whole blood in K2EDTA tubes. For TCRbeta analysis, collaborator samples were shipped as frozen whole blood, as isolated PBMCs, or as DNA extracted from either sample type. The immunoSEQ Assay, a bias-controlled multiplex PCR, was used to amplify TCRbeta CDR3 regions from genomic DNA. The paper's data handling went like this. The number of nucleated cells in each sample was estimated from the amplification of reference gene primers within the assay. To quantify the absolute abundance of each unique TCRbeta CDR3 rearrangement, sequence reads were collapsed and filtered. Productive Simpson clonality was computed per sample as the square root of Simpson's diversity index over productive rearrangements. TCRdb provides this immuneACCESS table in a form limited to in-frame rearrangements. Some clones are lacking; in checked studies, under half of them reflect an unresolved V gene, and why the rest are absent is not known. V, J and clone size reflect that table, while D and trimming were determined from the DNA. The sample table shows under 150,000 clones, and about 80% are seen once. In total, the top ten clones hold 3% to 4.5% of the sample.

The CDR1 and CDR2 encoded by the germline V gene (reference sequence) are LGHDT and YNNKEL. V is reduced by 2 bases and J by 2 bases, leaving a spacing of 15 bases between them. The CDR3 covers 16 residues, taking in both the cysteine and the phenylalanine. Of all the DNA, just the CDR3 is kept, 48 bases in frame from base 1. With respect to this clone: This clone's antigen is unknown. No base-level quality is on record; no much larger clone is a single base apart.

In this chain, TRBV3-1 (or the pseudogene TRBV3-2) is recombined with TRBJ1-2, with no D gene named confidently. The sequenced sample was peripheral blood. The sequence was collected from a woman aged 55-70 years with acute or convalescent COVID-19. The CDR3 in this case is CASSQSGAGRNYGYTF. Here is the DNA: TGTGCCAGCAGCCAATCGGGTGCGGGCCGCAACTATGGCTACACCTTC.